Included here is one T cell receptor beta chain sequence, with context. The germline CDR1 and CDR2 sequences are SQVTM and ANQGSEA. The CDR3 is made up of 17 amino acids. With 2 bases clipped from V and 2 bases from J, the junction kept 7 bases outside the gene matches. The record originates from a study of blood T cell repertoires in COVID-19. Data came from immunoSEQ multiplex PCR; TCRdb stores just in-frame clones and leaves some out. This table holds roughly 180,000 clones, 80% found once. Sequenced input: PBMCs or T cells enriched from blood (not recorded which). J is TRBJ2-1 and V is TRBV29-1; 12 bases match TRBD2. This sequence was found in a man in his fifties or sixties who had been exposed to COVID-19. The CDR3 bases are TGCAGCGTTGAACCCTGGGCTAGCGGGAGGGCCTACAATGAGCAGTTCTTC. This translates into CSVEPWASGRAYNEQFF.